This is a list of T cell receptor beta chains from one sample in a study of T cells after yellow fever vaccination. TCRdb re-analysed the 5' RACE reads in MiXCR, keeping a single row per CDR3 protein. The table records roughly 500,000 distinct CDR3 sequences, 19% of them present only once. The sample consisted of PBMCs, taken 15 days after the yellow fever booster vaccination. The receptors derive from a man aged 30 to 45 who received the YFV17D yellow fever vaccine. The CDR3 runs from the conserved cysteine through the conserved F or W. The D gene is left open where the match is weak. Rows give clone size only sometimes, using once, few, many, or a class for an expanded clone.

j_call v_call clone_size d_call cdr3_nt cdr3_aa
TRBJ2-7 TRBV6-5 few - TGTGCCAGCAGTTACTACGGCCTAGGACAGCCCTACGAGCAGTACTTC CASSYYGLGQPYEQYF
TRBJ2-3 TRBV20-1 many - TGCAGTGCTATAAACTTCCACGGGATAGATACGCAGTATTTT CSAINFHGIDTQYF
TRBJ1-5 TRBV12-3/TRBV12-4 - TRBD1 TGTGCCAGCAGACCCACAGGGGTTGGCAATCAGCCCCAGCATTTT CASRPTGVGNQPQHF
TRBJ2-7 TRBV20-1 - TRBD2 TGCAGTGCCAAAGGGGTAGCGGGAGAGGTCGAGCAGTACTTC CSAKGVAGEVEQYF
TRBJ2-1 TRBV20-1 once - TGCAGTGCTGCCCCGAGTTCCTACAATGAGCAGTTCTTC CSAAPSSYNEQFF
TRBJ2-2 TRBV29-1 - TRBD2 TGCAGCTTTAGCGGGAGGTTAAACACCGGGGAGCTGTTTTTT CSFSGRLNTGELFF
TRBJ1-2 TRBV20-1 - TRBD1 TGCAGTGCTGCCGGGACAGAGGGCTCCCCTTATGGCTACACCTTC CSAAGTEGSPYGYTF
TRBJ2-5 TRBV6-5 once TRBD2 TGTGCCAGCAGTTACTCGAGTAGCGGGAGTGAGACCCAGTACTTC CASSYSSSGSETQYF
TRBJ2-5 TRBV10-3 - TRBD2 TGTGCCATCAGCATGACTAGCGGGAAGAGCGAGACCCAGTACTTC CAISMTSGKSETQYF
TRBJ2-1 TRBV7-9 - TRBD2 TGTGCCAGCAGCTTTAGCGGGAGGTCCTATGAGCAGTTCTTC CASSFSGRSYEQFF
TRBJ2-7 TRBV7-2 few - TGTGCCAGCAGCCACGACACCGGTCGATACGAGCAGTACTTC CASSHDTGRYEQYF
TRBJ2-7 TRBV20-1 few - TGCAGTGCTAGGTACCTAGCGTCCTACGAGCAGTACTTC CSARYLASYEQYF
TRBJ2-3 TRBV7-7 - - TGTGCCAGCAGCCGACTCCTGGGGGGCGGTGTAGATACGCAGTATTTT CASSRLLGGGVDTQYF
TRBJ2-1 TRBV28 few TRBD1 TGTGCCAGCAGTATCACCGGGACAGGGTACAATGAGCAGTTCTTC CASSITGTGYNEQFF
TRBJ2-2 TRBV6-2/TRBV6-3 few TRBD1 TGTGCCAGCAGTTACAACAGGGGGACCGGGGAGCTGTTTTTT CASSYNRGTGELFF
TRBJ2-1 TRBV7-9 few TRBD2 TGTGCCAGCGGGTCTAGCGGGGAAGGTGGTGAGCAGTTCTTC CASGSSGEGGEQFF
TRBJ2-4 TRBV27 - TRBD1 TGTGCCAGCAGTCGGACAGGAACGAACATTCAGTACTTC CASSRTGTNIQYF
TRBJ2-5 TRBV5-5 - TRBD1 TGTGCCAGCACCCGATTCCAGCCAGGGGGCGAGGAGACCCAGTACTTC CASTRFQPGGEETQYF
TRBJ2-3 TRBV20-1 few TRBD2 TGCAGTGCTAGAGATCGGACTAGCGGGAGGCGAACGCAGTATTTT CSARDRTSGRRTQYF
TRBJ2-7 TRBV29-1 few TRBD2 TGCAGCGCCCAGGCGCCGGGAGGGGACTACGAGCAGTACTTC CSAQAPGGDYEQYF
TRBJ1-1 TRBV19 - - TGTGCCAGTAGTATCTCTGGGGGAATGAACACTGAAGCTTTCTTT CASSISGGMNTEAFF
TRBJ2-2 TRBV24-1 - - TGTGCCACCGGATCATGGGTAGGGACCGGGGAGCTGTTTTTT CATGSWVGTGELFF
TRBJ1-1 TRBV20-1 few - TGCAGTGCTAGTGACGCGGAAGCTTTCTTT CSASDAEAFF
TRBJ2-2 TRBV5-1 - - TGCGCCAGCAGCTTGGCCGAAACCGGGGAGCTGTTTTTT CASSLAETGELFF
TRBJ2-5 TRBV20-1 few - TGCAGTGCTAGAGGACTAGGACAAGAGACCCAGTACTTC CSARGLGQETQYF
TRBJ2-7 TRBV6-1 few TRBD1 TGTGCCAGCAGTCTATCCCAGGGGGCCGGCGAGCAGTACTTC CASSLSQGAGEQYF
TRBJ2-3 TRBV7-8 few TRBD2 TGTGCCAGCAGCTCAGGACTAGCGGGTGGAATCATGCAAGATACGCAGTATTTT CASSSGLAGGIMQDTQYF
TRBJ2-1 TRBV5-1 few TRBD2 TGCGCCAGCAGCTTGGGCGGGACTAGCGGGAGGGTATGGCTGTTCTTC CASSLGGTSGRVWLFF
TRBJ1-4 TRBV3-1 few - TGTGCCAGCAGCCGACCCTCAGGGGAGGAGGAAAAACTGTTTTTT CASSRPSGEEEKLFF
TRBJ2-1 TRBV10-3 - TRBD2 TGTGCCACCAGACTAGCGAACTCCTACAATGAGCAGTTCTTC CATRLANSYNEQFF
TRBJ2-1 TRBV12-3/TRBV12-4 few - TGTGCCAGCAGGAAAGGGGACACGACCTACAATGAGCAGTTCTTC CASRKGDTTYNEQFF
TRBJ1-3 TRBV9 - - TGTGCCAGCAGCGTAGCGACAGGTTTCTCTGGAAACACCATATATTTT CASSVATGFSGNTIYF
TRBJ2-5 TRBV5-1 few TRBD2 TGCGCCAGCAGCGAGGGAGGGTTAGAGACCCAGTACTTC CASSEGGLETQYF
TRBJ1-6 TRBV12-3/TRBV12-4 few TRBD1 TGTGCCAGCACCACCGGGACAGGCCCCTCACCCCTCCACTTT CASTTGTGPSPLHF
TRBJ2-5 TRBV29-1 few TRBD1 TGCAGCGCTATCCGGGACAGGCAAGAGACCCAGTACTTC CSAIRDRQETQYF
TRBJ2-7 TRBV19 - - TGTGCCAGTAGTACCCGGACAGCCTACGAGCAGTACTTC CASSTRTAYEQYF
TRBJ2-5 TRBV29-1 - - TGCAGCGTTGAGACGGGAGTGGAGACCCAGTACTTC CSVETGVETQYF
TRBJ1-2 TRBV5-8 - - TGTGCCAGCAGCTTGGCTTATTATGGCTACACCTTC CASSLAYYGYTF
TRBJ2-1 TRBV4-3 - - TGCGCCAGCAGCCAACTCCAGGGCAATGAGCAGTTCTTC CASSQLQGNEQFF
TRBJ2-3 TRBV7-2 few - TGTGCCAGCAGGAATCAGGGTGGGACAGATACGCAGTATTTT CASRNQGGTDTQYF
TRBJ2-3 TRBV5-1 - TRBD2 TGCGCCAGCGGGACTAGCGGGAGGAGCACAGATACGCAGTATTTT CASGTSGRSTDTQYF
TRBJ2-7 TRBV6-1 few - TGTGCCAGCAGTCCTTTGGGGGTGGGTCGCGAGCAGTACTTC CASSPLGVGREQYF
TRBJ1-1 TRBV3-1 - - TGTGCCAGCAGCATCCGGGGACAAGAGAACACTGAAGCTTTCTTT CASSIRGQENTEAFF
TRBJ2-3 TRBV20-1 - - TGCAGTGGCGTCCACGGCCCAGATACGCAGTATTTT CSGVHGPDTQYF
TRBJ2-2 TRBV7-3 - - TGTGCCAGCAGCTTAGTTGGCGGGCCGAACACCGGGGAGCTGTTTTTT CASSLVGGPNTGELFF
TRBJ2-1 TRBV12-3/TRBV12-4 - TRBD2 TGTGCCAGCAGTTTTGCCACTAGCGGGAGACAGTTCTTC CASSFATSGRQFF
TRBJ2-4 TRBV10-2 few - TGCGCCAGCGTCCTTGAGAACATTCAGTACTTC CASVLENIQYF
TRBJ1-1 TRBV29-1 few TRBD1 TGCAGCGTTGAAGACGGGACAGGCCTGAACACTGAAGCTTTCTTT CSVEDGTGLNTEAFF